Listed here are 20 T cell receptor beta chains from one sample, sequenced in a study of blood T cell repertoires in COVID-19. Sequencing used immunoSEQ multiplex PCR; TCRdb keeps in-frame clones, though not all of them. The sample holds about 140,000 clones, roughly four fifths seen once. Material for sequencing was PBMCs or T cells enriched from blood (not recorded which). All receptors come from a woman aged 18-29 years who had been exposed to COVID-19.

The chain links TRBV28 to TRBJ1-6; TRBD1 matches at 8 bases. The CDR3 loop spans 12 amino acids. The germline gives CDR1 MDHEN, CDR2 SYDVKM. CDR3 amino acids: CASRDRNSPLHF. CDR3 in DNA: TGTGCTAGCCGGGACAGGAATTCACCCCTCCACTTT.

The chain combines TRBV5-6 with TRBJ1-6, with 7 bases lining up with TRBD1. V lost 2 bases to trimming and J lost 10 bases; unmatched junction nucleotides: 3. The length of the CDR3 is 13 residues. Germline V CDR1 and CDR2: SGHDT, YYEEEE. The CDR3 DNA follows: TGTGCCAGCAGCTTTGCAGGGGGATCACCCCTCCACTTT. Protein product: CASSFAGGSPLHF. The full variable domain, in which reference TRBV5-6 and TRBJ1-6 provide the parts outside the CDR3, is DAGVTQSPTHLIKTRGQQVTLRCSPKSGHDTVSWYQQALGQGPQFIFQYYEEEERQRGNFPDRFSGHQFPNYSSELNVNALLLGDSALYLCASSFAGGSPLHFGNGTRLTVT.

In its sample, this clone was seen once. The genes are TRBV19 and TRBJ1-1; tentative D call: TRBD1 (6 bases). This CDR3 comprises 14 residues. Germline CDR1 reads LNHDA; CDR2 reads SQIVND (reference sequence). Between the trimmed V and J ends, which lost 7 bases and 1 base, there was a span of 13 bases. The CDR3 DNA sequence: TGTGCCAGTACCCGAATGACAGGGAACACTGAAGCTTTCTTT. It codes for CASTRMTGNTEAFF.

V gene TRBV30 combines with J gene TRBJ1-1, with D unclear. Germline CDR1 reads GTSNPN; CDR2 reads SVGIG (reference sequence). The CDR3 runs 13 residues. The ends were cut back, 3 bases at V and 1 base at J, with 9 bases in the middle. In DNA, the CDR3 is TGTGCCTGGAGCTCACTCGCGAACACTGAAGCTTTCTTT. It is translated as CAWSSLANTEAFF.

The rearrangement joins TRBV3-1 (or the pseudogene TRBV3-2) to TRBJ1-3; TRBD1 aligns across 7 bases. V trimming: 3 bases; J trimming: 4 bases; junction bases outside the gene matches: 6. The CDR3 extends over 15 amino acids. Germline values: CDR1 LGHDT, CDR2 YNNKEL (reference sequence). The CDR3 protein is CASSQATRGGNTIYF. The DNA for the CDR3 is TGTGCCAGCAGCCAGGCGACCAGGGGGGGAAACACCATATATTTT.

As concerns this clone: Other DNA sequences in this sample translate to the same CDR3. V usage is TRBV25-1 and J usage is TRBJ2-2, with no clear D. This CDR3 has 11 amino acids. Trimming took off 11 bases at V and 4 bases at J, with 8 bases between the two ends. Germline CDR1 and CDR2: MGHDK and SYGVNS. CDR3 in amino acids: CASRSTGELFF. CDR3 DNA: TGTGCCTCAAGGAGCACCGGGGAGCTGTTTTTT.

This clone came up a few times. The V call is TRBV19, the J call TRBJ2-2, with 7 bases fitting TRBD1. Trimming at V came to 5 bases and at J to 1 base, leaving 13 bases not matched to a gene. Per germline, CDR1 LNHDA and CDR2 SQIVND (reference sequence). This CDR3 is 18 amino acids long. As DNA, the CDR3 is TGTGCCAGTAGTTCTCTTAACTGGGACAGACTGAACACCGGGGAGCTGTTTTTT. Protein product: CASSSLNWDRLNTGELFF.

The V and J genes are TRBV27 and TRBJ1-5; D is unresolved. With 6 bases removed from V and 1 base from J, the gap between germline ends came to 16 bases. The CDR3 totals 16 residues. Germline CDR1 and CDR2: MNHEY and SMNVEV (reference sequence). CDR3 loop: CASSPSVGLSNQPQHF. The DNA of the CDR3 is TGTGCCAGCAGCCCGTCCGTGGGCCTGAGCAATCAGCCCCAGCATTTT.

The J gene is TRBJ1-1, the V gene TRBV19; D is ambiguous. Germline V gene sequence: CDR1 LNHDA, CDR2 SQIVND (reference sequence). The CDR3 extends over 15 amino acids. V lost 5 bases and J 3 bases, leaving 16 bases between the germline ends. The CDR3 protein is CASSHTSGLDTEAFF. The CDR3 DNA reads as TGTGCCAGTAGTCACACTTCAGGTTTGGACACTGAAGCTTTCTTT.

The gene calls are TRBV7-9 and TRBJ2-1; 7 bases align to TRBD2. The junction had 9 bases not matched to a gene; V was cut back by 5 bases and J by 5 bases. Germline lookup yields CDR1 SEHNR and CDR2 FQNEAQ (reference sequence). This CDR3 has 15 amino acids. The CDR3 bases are TGTGCCAGCAGCCCAAGCTCAGCGGGGCACAATGAGCAGTTCTTC. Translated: CASSPSSAGHNEQFF. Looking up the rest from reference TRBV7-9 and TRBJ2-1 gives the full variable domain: DTGVSQNPRHKITKRGQNVTFRCDPISEHNRLYWYRQTLGQGPEFLTYFQNEAQLEKSRLLSDRFSAERPKGSFSTLEIQRTEQGDSAMYLCASSPSSAGHNEQFFGPGTRLTVL.

The CDR3: CASSERLAGFLDNEQFF. DNA for the CDR3: TGCGCCAGCAGCGAGAGACTAGCGGGTTTTTTGGACAATGAGCAGTTCTTC. This rearrangement joins TRBV5-1 to TRBJ2-1; 10 bases line up with TRBD2. This CDR3 region has 17 residues. CDR1 SGHRS and CDR2 YFSETQ come from the germline V gene. V was clipped by 4 bases and J by 5 bases; unmatched bases: 12.

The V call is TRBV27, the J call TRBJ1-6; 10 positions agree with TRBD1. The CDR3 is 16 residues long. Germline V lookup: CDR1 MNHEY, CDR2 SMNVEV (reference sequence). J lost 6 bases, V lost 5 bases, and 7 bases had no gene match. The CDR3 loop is CASSLRGQGLNSPLHF. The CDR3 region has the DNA TGTGCCAGCAGTCTCAGGGGACAGGGGCTTAATTCACCCCTCCACTTT.

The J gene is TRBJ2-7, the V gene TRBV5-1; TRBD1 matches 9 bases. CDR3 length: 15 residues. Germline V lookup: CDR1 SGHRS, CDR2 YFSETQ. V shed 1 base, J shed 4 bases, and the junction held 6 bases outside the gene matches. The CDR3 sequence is CASSLSTGGLYEQYF. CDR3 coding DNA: TGCGCCAGCAGCTTGAGCACAGGGGGCTTGTACGAGCAGTACTTC.

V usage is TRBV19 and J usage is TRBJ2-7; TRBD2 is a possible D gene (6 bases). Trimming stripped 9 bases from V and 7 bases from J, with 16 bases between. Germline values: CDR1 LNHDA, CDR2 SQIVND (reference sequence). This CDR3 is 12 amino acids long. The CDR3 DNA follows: TGTGCCAGCCGAATGACCGGGGGAGAGCAGTACTTC. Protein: CASRMTGGEQYF.

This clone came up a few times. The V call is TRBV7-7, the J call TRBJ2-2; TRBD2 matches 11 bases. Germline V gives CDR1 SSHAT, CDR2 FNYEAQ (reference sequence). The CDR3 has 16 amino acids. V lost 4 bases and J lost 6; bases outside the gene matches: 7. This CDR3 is CASSSVAGGRSGELFF. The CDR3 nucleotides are TGTGCCAGCAGCTCCGTAGCGGGAGGGAGGTCCGGGGAGCTGTTTTTT.

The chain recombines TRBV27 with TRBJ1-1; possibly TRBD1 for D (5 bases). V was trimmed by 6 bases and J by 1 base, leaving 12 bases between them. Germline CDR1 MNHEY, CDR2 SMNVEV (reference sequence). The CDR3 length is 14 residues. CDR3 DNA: TGTGCCAGCAGCCGCCAGGGATCGAACACTGAAGCTTTCTTT. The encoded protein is CASSRQGSNTEAFF.

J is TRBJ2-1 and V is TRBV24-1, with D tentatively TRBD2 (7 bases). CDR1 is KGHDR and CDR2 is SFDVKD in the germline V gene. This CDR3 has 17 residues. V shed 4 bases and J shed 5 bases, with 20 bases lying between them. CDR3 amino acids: CATSDIPRWEGDNEQFF. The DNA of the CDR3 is TGTGCCACCAGTGACATACCGCGGTGGGAGGGGGACAATGAGCAGTTCTTC.

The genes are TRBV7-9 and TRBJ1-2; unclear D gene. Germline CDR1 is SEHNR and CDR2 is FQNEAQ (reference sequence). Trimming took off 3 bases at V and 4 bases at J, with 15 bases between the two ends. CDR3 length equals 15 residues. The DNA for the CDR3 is TGTGCCAGCAGCTTCCCCGAGGCGTCTTCCTATGGCTACACCTTC. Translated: CASSFPEASSYGYTF.

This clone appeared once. CDR3 nucleotide sequence: TGCGCCAGCAGCTTGACTAGCGGGAGTGAGCAGTACTTC. Translation: CASSLTSGSEQYF. The chain is built from TRBV5-1 and TRBJ2-7, with 11 bases that match TRBD2. Germline loops: CDR1 SGHRS, CDR2 YFSETQ. The CDR3 extends over 13 amino acids. V trimming: 1 base; J trimming: 7 bases; junction bases outside the gene matches: 1.

This chain's CDR3 is CASSLDGRRTGELFF. The CDR3 DNA reads TGTGCCAGCAGCTTAGACGGGAGAAGGACCGGGGAGCTGTTTTTT. V usage is TRBV7-3 and J usage is TRBJ2-2; maybe TRBD2 (6 bases). Looked up from germline, CDR1 is SGHTA and CDR2 is FQGTGA. The CDR3 runs to 15 residues. V lost 2 bases and J lost 5, with 12 bases in between. The full variable domain, rest sourced from reference TRBV7-3 and TRBJ2-2, is GAGVSQTPSNKVTEKGKYVELRCDPISGHTALYWYRQSLGQGPEFLIYFQGTGAADDSGLPNDRFFAVRPEGSVSTLKIQRTERGDSAVYLCASSLDGRRTGELFFGEGSRLTVL.